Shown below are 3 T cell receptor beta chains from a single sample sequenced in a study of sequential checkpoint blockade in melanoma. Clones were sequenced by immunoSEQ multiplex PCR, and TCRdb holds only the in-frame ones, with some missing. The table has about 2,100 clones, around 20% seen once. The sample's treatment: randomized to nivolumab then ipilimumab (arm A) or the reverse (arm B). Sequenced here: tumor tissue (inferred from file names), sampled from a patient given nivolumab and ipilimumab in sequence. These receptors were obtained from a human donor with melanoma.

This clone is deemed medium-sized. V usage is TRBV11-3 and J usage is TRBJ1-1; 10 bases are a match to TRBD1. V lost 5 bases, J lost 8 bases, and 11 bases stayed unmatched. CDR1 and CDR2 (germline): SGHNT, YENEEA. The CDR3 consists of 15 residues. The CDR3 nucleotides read TGTGCCAGCAGCGCTCCGGGACAGGGGCCAAAAGAAGCTTTCTTT. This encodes CASSAPGQGPKEAFF.

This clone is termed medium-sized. CDR3 loop: CASSSDRVYTEAFF. Here the CDR3 DNA reads TGTGCCAGCAGCTCGGACAGGGTGTACACTGAAGCTTTCTTT. The genes are TRBV11-3 and TRBJ1-1; 8 bases line up with TRBD1. Germline loops: CDR1 SGHNT, CDR2 YENEEA. After removal of 4 bases from V and 3 bases from J, the junction contained 4 bases not matched to a gene. The length of the CDR3 is 14 residues.

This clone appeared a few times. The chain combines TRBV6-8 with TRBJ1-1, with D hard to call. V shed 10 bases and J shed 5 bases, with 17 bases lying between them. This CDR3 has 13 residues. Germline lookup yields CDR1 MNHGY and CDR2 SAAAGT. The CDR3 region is CAIRMPGRTEAFF. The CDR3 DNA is TGTGCCATCAGAATGCCTGGTAGGACTGAAGCTTTCTTT.